These 30 T cell receptor beta chains share one sample of origin, sequenced in a study of blood T cell repertoires in COVID-19. Using immunoSEQ multiplex PCR, the repertoire was profiled, and TCRdb retains in-frame clones only, with some absent. The sample consists of about 360,000 clones, 70% to 90% of them appearing once. Sequencing was carried out using PBMCs or T cells enriched from blood (not recorded which). These receptors all stem from a man aged 40-55 years in a cohort exposed to, infected with or recovered from COVID-19 (not recorded which).

The V and J genes are TRBV6-5 and TRBJ1-6; D uncertain. This CDR3 contains 15 residues. The germline gives CDR1 MNHEY, CDR2 SVGAGI. V was pared by 6 bases and J by 7 bases, with 16 bases between. Here the CDR3 reads CASRTTAAGNSPLHF. The CDR3, as DNA: TGTGCCAGCAGGACGACTGCCGCGGGGAATTCACCCCTCCACTTT.

The chain links TRBV5-1 to TRBJ1-5; tentative D call: TRBD1 (6 bases). The CDR3 runs to 15 residues. Germline CDR1 is SGHRS and CDR2 is YFSETQ. V lost 2 bases, J lost 0 bases, and 9 bases lay in between. The CDR3 region is CASSLQGNSNQPQHF. CDR3 in DNA: TGCGCCAGCAGCTTACAGGGAAATAGCAATCAGCCCCAGCATTTT.

This clone came up once. The chain couples TRBV9 to TRBJ2-7; TRBD2 aligns across 10 bases. The CDR3 is 16 amino acids. Germline CDR1 reads SGDLS; CDR2 reads YYNGEE. V gave up 0 bases and J gave up 0 bases; unmatched junction bases: 3. In DNA form, the CDR3 reads TGTGCCAGCAGCGTAGGGACTAGCGGATACTCCTACGAGCAGTACTTC. Its protein product is CASSVGTSGYSYEQYF.

The V and J genes are TRBV28 and TRBJ2-7; possibly TRBD2 for D (6 bases). This CDR3 comprises 12 residues. The V end lost 5 bases, the J end lost 3 bases, and 8 bases lay between the germline ends. Germline V CDR1 and CDR2: MDHEN, SYDVKM. The CDR3 coding sequence is TGTGCCAGCAGTCCGGGGGACTACGAGCAGTACTTC. Translating it yields CASSPGDYEQYF.

The gene calls are TRBV5-1 and TRBJ2-3; D possibly corresponds to TRBD2 (6 bases). Germline CDR1 reads SGHRS; CDR2 reads YFSETQ. CDR3 length: 15 amino acids. V lost 7 bases to trimming and J lost 5 bases, with 20 bases between them. CDR3 nucleotides: TGCGCCAGCGGACTTGGCGGGACGGGTATAGATACGCAGTATTTT. Translation gives CASGLGGTGIDTQYF.

J is TRBJ2-1 and V is TRBV18; D perhaps matches TRBD1 (6 bases). CDR1 and CDR2 from the germline V gene are KGHSH and LQKENI. The length of the CDR3 is 13 residues. Trimming shortened V by 6 bases and J by 10 bases, and 16 bases separated the two germline ends. CDR3: CASSSTGSQEQFF. The CDR3 DNA follows: TGTGCCAGCTCCTCTACAGGGTCTCAGGAGCAGTTCTTC.

V gene TRBV7-9 combines with J gene TRBJ2-1; TRBD2 is a possible D gene (5 bases). CDR1 and CDR2 from the germline V gene are SEHNR and FQNEAQ (reference sequence). V was trimmed by 0 bases and J by 7 bases, leaving 10 bases between them. The length of the CDR3 is 14 residues. CDR3 protein: CASSLASGWNEQFF. The CDR3 nucleotides are TGTGCCAGCAGCTTAGCTTCGGGATGGAATGAGCAGTTCTTC.

The V call is TRBV29-1, the J call TRBJ2-7, with D perhaps matching TRBD1 (5 bases). The germline V gene encodes CDR1 SQVTM and CDR2 ANQGSEA. The V end lost 1 base, the J end lost 3 bases, and 10 bases lay between the germline ends. The CDR3 covers 13 residues. The CDR3 spells CSVEVDRVYEQYF. Written as DNA, the CDR3 is TGCAGCGTTGAAGTCGACAGAGTCTACGAGCAGTACTTC.

This clone was observed a single time. The chain combines TRBV5-1 with TRBJ2-7; a weak D match, TRBD2 (5 bases). There are 16 residues in the CDR3. Trimming removed 0 bases at V and 0 bases at J, with 13 bases between. Per germline, CDR1 SGHRS and CDR2 YFSETQ. The CDR3 DNA follows: TGCGCCAGCAGCTTGGCCGAGCGGTCCACCTCCTACGAGCAGTACTTC. Protein product: CASSLAERSTSYEQYF.

The V and J genes are TRBV27 and TRBJ2-1, with a tentative D call TRBD2 (6 bases). The CDR3 runs 16 residues. The germline CDR1 and CDR2 sequences are MNHEY and SMNVEV (reference sequence). The V gene lost 5 bases and the J gene lost 1 base, with 15 bases spanning the gap. The CDR3 loop reads CASSATPSESYNEQFF. The CDR3, as DNA: TGTGCCAGCAGTGCCACGCCTAGCGAGTCCTACAATGAGCAGTTCTTC.

This sequence joins TRBV27 and TRBJ2-7; 11 positions match TRBD2. The CDR3 is 17 residues long. Trimming at V came to 3 bases and at J to 4 bases, leaving 11 bases not matched to a gene. Germline V gives CDR1 MNHEY, CDR2 SMNVEV (reference sequence). The CDR3 nucleotides read TGTGCCAGCAGTTTCCTCGAAACTAGCGGGAGAATATACGAGCAGTACTTC. This translates into CASSFLETSGRIYEQYF.

The chain is built from TRBV7-6 and TRBJ2-4; 8 bases match TRBD2. Trimming took 5 bases from V and 1 from J; bases not matched to a gene: 10. CDR1 and CDR2 from the germline V gene are SGHVS and FNYEAQ. CDR3 length: 17 residues. The DNA for the CDR3 is TGTGCCAGCAGCCCGGGGGGGACCATGGGGGCCAAAAACATTCAGTACTTC. Encoded protein: CASSPGGTMGAKNIQYF.

This chain connects TRBV19 to TRBJ2-2; TRBD1 is a possible D gene (5 bases). CDR1 and CDR2 (germline): LNHDA, SQIVND (reference sequence). Trimming removed 2 bases from V and 5 bases from J, with 12 bases in between. The CDR3 has 15 amino acids. CDR3 protein: CASSIIQGGTGELFF. The CDR3 DNA reads as TGTGCCAGTAGTATAATCCAGGGTGGGACCGGGGAGCTGTTTTTT.

The J gene is TRBJ2-2, the V gene TRBV10-2; TRBD2 agrees at 11 bases. With 6 bases clipped from V and 2 bases from J, the junction kept 2 bases outside the gene matches. Germline CDR1 reads WSHSY; CDR2 reads SAAADI. The CDR3 runs 15 residues. CDR3 region: CASRLAGGNTGELFF. In DNA, the CDR3 is TGCGCCAGCAGGCTAGCGGGAGGAAACACCGGGGAGCTGTTTTTT.

The rearrangement links TRBV19 to TRBJ1-2; D is ambiguous. Per germline, CDR1 LNHDA and CDR2 SQIVND (reference sequence). This CDR3 contains 13 residues. Trimming removed 7 bases from V and 5 bases from J, with 14 bases in between. CDR3 loop: CASTNPGSYGYTF. CDR3 nucleotide sequence: TGTGCCAGTACCAATCCAGGTAGTTATGGCTACACCTTC.

The chain joins TRBV19 to TRBJ1-2; D is undetermined. The CDR3 contains 14 residues. V was cut by 3 bases and J by 4 bases, with 12 bases left in between. CDR1 is LNHDA, CDR2 SQIVND, per germline (reference sequence). CDR3 nucleotides: TGTGCCAGTAGTATCGGGAACAGCATCTATGGCTACACCTTC. This sequence encodes CASSIGNSIYGYTF.

The chain employs TRBV6-5 and TRBJ2-7; 7 bases align to TRBD2. Germline CDR1 and CDR2: MNHEY and SVGAGI. The V segment lost 4 bases and the J segment 2 bases; nucleotides outside the gene matches: 5. The CDR3 totals 14 residues. CDR3 nucleotides: TGTGCCAGCAGTTCCGGGGGGATTGCCTACGAGCAGTACTTC. As protein: CASSSGGIAYEQYF.

The count of this clone is one. The chain uses TRBV27 and TRBJ2-3, with D tentatively TRBD1 (6 bases). V was pared by 7 bases and J by 4 bases, with 18 bases between. The CDR3 consists of 15 residues. The germline CDR1 and CDR2 sequences are MNHEY and SMNVEV (reference sequence). CDR3 sequence: CASNSQGVGPDTQYF. For the CDR3, the DNA is TGTGCCAGCAACTCACAGGGCGTCGGGCCAGATACGCAGTATTTT.

The chain combines TRBV25-1 with TRBJ1-1; TRBD1 matches at 8 bases. CDR1 is MGHDK and CDR2 is SYGVNS in the germline V gene. The CDR3 covers 14 residues. V lost 7 bases, J lost 1 base, and 5 bases stayed unmatched. The chain's CDR3 is CASTRQGSNTEAFF. The CDR3 DNA follows: TGTGCCAGCACGCGACAGGGGTCGAACACTGAAGCTTTCTTT.

This sequence joins TRBV9 and TRBJ1-5; TRBD1 matches at 7 bases. V lost 3 bases to trimming and J lost 4 bases; unmatched junction nucleotides: 7. CDR3 length: 15 residues. Germline-derived CDR1 and CDR2 are SGDLS and YYNGEE. DNA of the CDR3: TGTGCCAGCAGCGAGGGGGACAGTTGGAATCAGCCCCAGCATTTT. This sequence encodes CASSEGDSWNQPQHF.

The chain is built from TRBV15 and TRBJ2-2; 14 bases match TRBD2. Germline CDR1 and CDR2: LNHNV and YYDKDF (reference sequence). The CDR3 contains 19 residues. J lost 4 bases, V lost 5 bases, and 12 bases had no gene match. The CDR3 region has the DNA TGTGCCACCAGCGAAGATACGGGACTAGCGGGAGTTGGCACCGGGGAGCTGTTTTTT. Its translation: CATSEDTGLAGVGTGELFF.

The chain employs TRBV5-6 and TRBJ2-2, with D possibly being TRBD2 (5 bases). The germline CDR1 and CDR2 sequences are SGHDT and YYEEEE. V shed 4 bases and J shed 4 bases, with 17 bases lying between them. This CDR3 is built from 16 residues. The CDR3 bases are TGTGCCAGCAGCGCCCGTGTGGAGGAGAGCACCGGGGAGCTGTTTTTT. It translates to CASSARVEESTGELFF. Looking up the rest from reference TRBV5-6 and TRBJ2-2 gives the full variable domain: DAGVTQSPTHLIKTRGQQVTLRCSPKSGHDTVSWYQQALGQGPQFIFQYYEEEERQRGNFPDRFSGHQFPNYSSELNVNALLLGDSALYLCASSARVEESTGELFFGEGSRLTVL.

On this clone itself: This sample includes further DNA sequences coding for the same CDR3. V and J are TRBV18 and TRBJ1-2, with 11 bases matching TRBD1. The CDR3 sequence is 14 residues long. Germline values: CDR1 KGHSH, CDR2 LQKENI. J gave up 3 bases and V 3 bases, and 0 bases lay outside the gene matches. The CDR3 sequence is CASSPGQGDYGYTF. The CDR3 DNA reads as TGTGCCAGCTCACCGGGACAGGGGGACTATGGCTACACCTTC.

V gene TRBV28 combines with J gene TRBJ2-1; TRBD1 matches at 8 bases. CDR1 is MDHEN, CDR2 SYDVKM, per germline. This CDR3 has 15 residues. V lost 5 bases and J lost 4; bases outside the gene matches: 7. CDR3 DNA: TGTGCCAGCAGTACCGCAGGGGGCTTATACAATGAGCAGTTCTTC. Translated: CASSTAGGLYNEQFF.

The genes are TRBV24-1 and TRBJ2-6; D not certain. The CDR3 totals 15 residues. Per the germline V gene, CDR1 is KGHDR and CDR2 is SFDVKD. Trimming shortened V by 7 bases and J by 1 base, and 10 bases separated the two germline ends. DNA of the CDR3: TGTGCCACCAGCACCGTGCGTTCTGGGGCCAACGTCCTGACTTTC. It is translated as CATSTVRSGANVLTF.

The CDR3 sequence is CASRTGQGTYEQYF. The CDR3, as DNA: TGTGCCAGTCGAACGGGACAGGGCACCTACGAGCAGTACTTC. The chain couples TRBV27 to TRBJ2-7, with TRBD1 matching over 9 bases. V lost 9 bases to trimming and J lost 2 bases; unmatched junction nucleotides: 8. The CDR3 is made up of 14 amino acids. Germline values: CDR1 MNHEY, CDR2 SMNVEV (reference sequence).

The CDR3 is CASSPGQPQLNEKLFF. The CDR3 coding sequence is TGCGCCAGCAGCCCGGGACAACCGCAGCTTAATGAAAAACTGTTTTTT. The rearrangement links TRBV5-1 to TRBJ1-4; a weak D match, TRBD1 (6 bases). The CDR3 totals 16 residues. Germline V gives CDR1 SGHRS, CDR2 YFSETQ. The V and J ends lost 4 bases and 4 bases respectively, with 17 bases between them.

The chain uses TRBV7-6 and TRBJ2-5, with 13 bases lining up with TRBD2. The CDR3 spans 18 residues. The germline V gene has CDR1 SGHVS and CDR2 FNYEAQ. V lost 5 bases to trimming and J lost 5 bases; unmatched junction nucleotides: 14. The CDR3 loop reads CASSENLFRTSGSETQYF. CDR3 nucleotide sequence: TGTGCCAGCAGCGAGAATCTATTTCGGACTAGCGGGAGTGAGACCCAGTACTTC.

This sequence joins TRBV6-6 and TRBJ2-1, with D perhaps TRBD2 (5 bases). The V end was cut by 5 bases, the J end by 3 bases, with 14 bases between. There are 15 residues in the CDR3. The germline gives CDR1 MNHNY, CDR2 SVGAGI (reference sequence). The CDR3 nucleotides read TGTGCCAGCAGTCTAAAGGAGACTAACTACAATGAGCAGTTCTTC. Amino acid sequence: CASSLKETNYNEQFF.

This chain links TRBV28 with TRBJ2-3; maybe TRBD2 (6 bases). Germline lookup yields CDR1 MDHEN and CDR2 SYDVKM. V lost 4 bases to trimming and J lost 7 bases, with 18 bases between them. This CDR3 has 15 residues. The CDR3 sequence: CASSSTGTPGNTQYF. CDR3 bases: TGTGCCAGCAGTTCCACCGGGACTCCCGGCAATACGCAGTATTTT.